These 30 T cell receptor beta chains originate from one sample sequenced in a study of T-cell reconstitution after alpha-beta-depleted transplantation in children. A TCRbeta library incorporating unique molecular identifiers was prepared. TCRdb fed the PCR reads into MiXCR, producing one record per CDR3 protein. This sample has almost 600,000 distinct CDR3 sequences, with 27% found just once. This material consisted of PBMCs, taken before TCRalphabeta/CD19-depleted stem cell transplant. The source of these receptors is a boy under two years old with Wiskott-Aldrich syndrome, due to receive a stem cell transplant.

The chain couples TRBV9 to TRBJ2-1, with 7 nucleotides matching TRBD1. Germline V gene data show CDR1 as SGDLS and CDR2 as YYNGEE. J was trimmed by 3 bases and V by 1 base; bases with no gene match: 16. The CDR3 covers 19 residues. In nucleotides, the CDR3 is TGTGCCAGCAGCGTATCCGTTAGACGGACAGGACCCCTCTACAATGAGCAGTTCTTC. Translated: CASSVSVRRTGPLYNEQFF.

This clonotype was seen just once. The genes are TRBV12-3 or TRBV12-4 and TRBJ1-6; possibly TRBD1 for D (6 bases). The V gene lost 2 bases and the J gene lost 10 bases, with 24 bases spanning the gap. CDR3 length equals 18 residues. CDR3 DNA: TGTGCCAGCAGTTTAACTTGGGGGGGCGGTTCGTTTGAGTCACCCCTCCACTTT. As protein: CASSLTWGGGSFESPLHF.

V is TRBV20-1 and J is TRBJ1-5, with unresolved D. The CDR3 contains 13 residues. V was clipped by 0 bases and J by 6 bases, with 9 bases between them. CDR1 and CDR2 (germline): DFQATT, SNEGSKA (reference sequence). The CDR3: CSARDSWGQPQHF. As DNA, the CDR3 is TGCAGTGCTAGAGACAGTTGGGGTCAGCCCCAGCATTTT.

In this sample, this clonotype turned up a few times. The gene calls are TRBV12-3 or TRBV12-4 and TRBJ2-5, with 9 nucleotides matching TRBD1. With 6 bases clipped from V and 4 bases from J, the junction kept 6 bases outside the gene matches. The CDR3 loop spans 14 amino acids. The CDR3 reads CASRFGTGRETQYF. The CDR3 nucleotides are TGTGCCAGCAGGTTTGGGACAGGGAGAGAGACCCAGTACTTC.

The V call is TRBV29-1, the J call TRBJ2-2; 7 bases agree with TRBD1. The CDR3 consists of 14 residues. Germline V lookup: CDR1 SQVTM, CDR2 ANQGSEA. V was pared by 7 bases and J by 2 bases, with 7 bases of the junction left unmatched. The CDR3 sequence: CSAPDRTNTGELFF. CDR3 bases: TGCAGCGCACCGGACAGGACCAACACCGGGGAGCTGTTTTTT.

The chain combines TRBV20-1 with TRBJ1-5; 10 bases are a match to TRBD1. This CDR3 has 14 residues. V lost 6 bases to trimming and J lost 3 bases; unmatched junction nucleotides: 5. Germline CDR1 and CDR2: DFQATT and SNEGSKA (reference sequence). CDR3 protein: CSATGTGVNQPQHF. The DNA for the CDR3 is TGCAGTGCGACCGGGACAGGGGTCAATCAGCCCCAGCATTTT.

The rearrangement links TRBV28 to TRBJ2-7; D perhaps matches TRBD1 (5 bases). Germline V gives CDR1 MDHEN, CDR2 SYDVKM. Trimming shortened V by 7 bases and J by 6 bases, and 16 bases separated the two germline ends. CDR3 length: 13 amino acids. The CDR3: CASMYRFLGEQYF. The CDR3 nucleotides read TGTGCCAGCATGTACAGGTTCCTCGGCGAGCAGTACTTC. Based on the CDR3 plus reference TRBV28 and TRBJ2-7, the full variable domain is DVKVTQSSRYLVKRTGEKVFLECVQDMDHENMFWYRQDPGLGLRLIYFSYDVKMKEKGDIPEGYSVSREKKERFSLILESASTNQTSMYLCASMYRFLGEQYFGPGTRLTVT.

The V call is TRBV6-1, the J call TRBJ2-1; the match to TRBD2 covers 14 bases. Germline values: CDR1 MNHNS, CDR2 SASEGT. V was clipped by 6 bases and J by 6 bases; unmatched bases: 7. CDR3 length: 16 amino acids. DNA for the CDR3: TGTGCCAGCAGCCGGGGACTAGCGGGAGTTCGCAATGAGCAGTTCTTC. Translation gives CASSRGLAGVRNEQFF.

The chain uses TRBV10-3 and TRBJ2-2; TRBD1 or TRBD2 may be the D gene (5 bases each). Germline CDR1 ENHRY, CDR2 SYGVKD. The V end was cut by 9 bases, the J end by 0 bases, with 23 bases between. CDR3 length: 18 amino acids. The CDR3 sequence: CAITILQWGFANTGELFF. In DNA form, the CDR3 reads TGTGCCATTACGATACTGCAGTGGGGGTTCGCGAACACCGGGGAGCTGTTTTTT.

This clonotype came up a few times. The chain has TRBV29-1 and TRBJ2-2, with D maybe TRBD2 (5 bases). The CDR3 consists of 14 residues. The germline V gene encodes CDR1 SQVTM and CDR2 ANQGSEA. Trimming removed 7 bases from V and 6 bases from J, with 18 bases in between. DNA of the CDR3: TGCAGCGGCCTAACGGGGAAGGCGGCCGGGGAGCTGTTTTTT. Translated: CSGLTGKAAGELFF.

This clonotype came up a few times. The J gene is TRBJ2-7, the V gene TRBV11-2, with 9 bases matching TRBD1. The V gene's germline CDR1 is SGHAT and CDR2 FQNNGV. This CDR3 has 15 residues. V was pared by 1 base and J by 4 bases, with 5 bases of the junction left unmatched. CDR3 nucleotides: TGTGCCAGCAGCTTAGTACATGGGACAGGGTACGAGCAGTACTTC. Its protein product is CASSLVHGTGYEQYF.

The chain recombines TRBV15 with TRBJ1-4; D remains ambiguous. This CDR3 is built from 13 residues. Looked up from germline, CDR1 is LNHNV and CDR2 is YYDKDF (reference sequence). Between the trimmed V and J ends, which lost 1 base and 8 bases, there was a span of 8 bases. This CDR3 is CATSRGLGEKLFF. For the CDR3, the DNA is TGTGCCACCAGCAGAGGCTTGGGAGAAAAACTGTTTTTT.

The chain joins TRBV12-3 or TRBV12-4 to TRBJ2-5, with a weak D call TRBD1 (6 bases). CDR3 length: 12 amino acids. Trimming shortened V by 6 bases and J by 5 bases, and 10 bases separated the two germline ends. The CDR3 DNA reads as TGTGCCAGCAGCAGGGGATGGGAGACCCAGTACTTC. Its translation: CASSRGWETQYF.

This clonotype was seen more than once but under ten times. The chain joins TRBV11-2 to TRBJ1-1; a possible D gene is TRBD1 (5 bases). V lost 5 bases to trimming and J lost 1 base, with 14 bases between them. Germline V lookup: CDR1 SGHAT, CDR2 FQNNGV. This CDR3 is built from 15 residues. The CDR3 sequence is CASSKNFDRNTEAFF. Here the CDR3 DNA reads TGTGCCAGCAGCAAAAATTTTGACAGGAACACTGAAGCTTTCTTT.

This clonotype showed up many times. This sequence joins TRBV5-5 and TRBJ1-5; no clear D gene. Trimming took 3 bases from V and 6 from J, leaving 7 bases between them. This CDR3 region has 12 residues. Germline values: CDR1 SGHKS, CDR2 YYEKEE (reference sequence). CDR3 nucleotide sequence: TGTGCCAGCAGCTCGGGAGGTCAGCCCCAGCATTTT. This codes for CASSSGGQPQHF.

This clonotype has only a few counts. The chain combines TRBV20-1 with TRBJ2-5; 9 positions match TRBD1. J gave up 4 bases and V 6 bases, and 6 bases lay outside the gene matches. From germline, CDR1 is DFQATT and CDR2 SNEGSKA (reference sequence). CDR3 size: 13 residues. This chain's CDR3 is CSASTGGPETQYF. CDR3 DNA: TGCAGTGCAAGTACAGGGGGCCCAGAGACCCAGTACTTC.

This clonotype was found a few times. This chain links TRBV21-1 with TRBJ2-7; the D segment call TRBD2 is taken from the table without a DNA check. TRBV21-1 is a known pseudogene. This CDR3 spans 15 amino acids. As DNA, the CDR3 is TGTGCCAGCAGCAGCCTTACTAGCTTGTCTCTCGAGCAGTACTTC. Translation gives CASSSLTSLSLEQYF.

As regards this clonotype: A read error may account for a junction end that differs from germline. The chain links TRBV5-1 to TRBJ2-1; no reliable D call. CDR1 is SGHRS, CDR2 YFSETQ, per germline. The CDR3 runs to 12 residues. CDR3 loop: CASSLVRGEQFF. The CDR3 DNA is TGTGCCAGCAGTTTGGTTAGAGGTGAGCAGTTCTTC.

This clonotype was found a few times. The chain combines TRBV3-1 with TRBJ2-1; D ambiguous. Between the trimmed V and J ends, which lost 1 base and 3 bases, there was a span of 10 bases. This CDR3 has 15 amino acids. Germline V gene lookup returns CDR1 LGHDT and CDR2 YNNKEL (reference sequence). The CDR3 bases are TGTGCCAGCAGCCAAGTTAGCCAATACTACAATGAGCAGTTCTTC. It yields the protein CASSQVSQYYNEQFF.

The sample holds many counts of this clonotype. The chain is built from TRBV5-4 and TRBJ1-1; 7 nucleotides line up with TRBD1. The CDR3 consists of 14 residues. The germline V gene encodes CDR1 SGHNT and CDR2 YYREEE (reference sequence). The V segment lost 4 bases and the J segment 5 bases; nucleotides outside the gene matches: 8. CDR3 nucleotides: TGTGCCAGCAGCGAGACAGGGTCGGGAACTGAAGCTTTCTTT. Translation: CASSETGSGTEAFF.

The chain combines TRBV12-3 or TRBV12-4 with TRBJ2-5; D may be TRBD2 (5 bases). The CDR3 totals 15 residues. Trimming cost V 1 base and J 5 bases, with 14 bases left between them. The DNA of the CDR3 is TGTGCCAGCAGTTTAGTGGGCCCTTCGGGGGAGACCCAGTACTTC. It encodes CASSLVGPSGETQYF.

This clonotype was seen a few times. The chain employs TRBV29-1 and TRBJ2-1, with D uncertain. Germline V lookup: CDR1 SQVTM, CDR2 ANQGSEA. The CDR3 runs to 13 residues. The V gene lost 4 bases and the J gene lost 1 base, with 8 bases spanning the gap. The CDR3 loop is CSVVVRSYNEQFF. DNA for the CDR3: TGCAGCGTTGTGGTGAGGTCCTACAATGAGCAGTTCTTC.

The genes are TRBV10-3 and TRBJ1-3; no firm D call. Trimming cost V 0 bases and J 1 base, with 4 bases left between them. Germline CDR1 reads ENHRY; CDR2 reads SYGVKD. The CDR3 is 14 residues long. The CDR3 nucleotides read TGTGCCATCAGTGAGTCATCATCTGGAAACACCATATATTTT. Its translation: CAISESSSGNTIYF.

This chain links TRBV7-2 with TRBJ2-4; D might be TRBD1 or TRBD2, each matching 6 bases. Trimming removed 7 bases from V and 5 bases from J, with 15 bases in between. Germline V lookup: CDR1 SGHTA, CDR2 FQGNSA. The length of the CDR3 is 14 residues. The CDR3 nucleotides are TGTGCCAGCATCCCGGGGGCTTGGGAAAACATTCAGTACTTC. This gives the protein CASIPGAWENIQYF. Full variable domain (remainder filled in from reference TRBV7-2 and TRBJ2-4): GAGVSQSPSNKVTEKGKDVELRCDPISGHTALYWYRQSLGQGLEFLIYFQGNSAPDKSGLPSDRFSAERTGGSVSTLTIQRTQQEDSAVYLCASIPGAWENIQYFGAGTRLSVL.

This clonotype was recorded only once. This chain joins TRBV5-4 and TRBJ2-5; unclear D gene. Germline V gives CDR1 SGHNT, CDR2 YYREEE (reference sequence). The CDR3 is 14 residues long. Trimming removed 0 bases from V and 2 bases from J, with 8 bases in between. The CDR3 bases are TGTGCCAGCAGCTTGGGGCGAGAACAAGAGACCCAGTACTTC. Amino acids: CASSLGREQETQYF.

This clonotype was observed a handful of times. CDR3 nucleotides: TGCGCCAGCAGCATCCAGACTAGCGGTAGCACAGATACGCAGTATTTT. Residues: CASSIQTSGSTDTQYF. The V and J genes are TRBV5-1 and TRBJ2-3; 9 bases match TRBD2. CDR1 and CDR2 from the germline V gene are SGHRS and YFSETQ. The CDR3 consists of 16 residues. J gave up 0 bases and V 4 bases, and 6 bases lay outside the gene matches.

This clonotype has more than one count but fewer than ten. The chain is built from TRBV12-3 or TRBV12-4 and TRBJ2-2; 7 bases match TRBD2. V dropped 5 bases and J dropped 3; count of bases not matched to a gene: 9. The CDR3 length is 16 residues. The CDR3 spells CASSGGDGGYTGELFF. CDR3 nucleotide sequence: TGTGCCAGCAGTGGGGGGGACGGGGGGTACACCGGGGAGCTGTTTTTT.

This chain joins TRBV7-3 and TRBJ2-1, with 9 bases that match TRBD1. The V gene end was trimmed by 1 base and the J gene end by 5 bases; junction bases not matched to a gene: 6. CDR1 and CDR2 from the germline V gene are SGHTA and FQGTGA. The CDR3 is 16 amino acids. This CDR3 is CASSLITGGDHNEQFF. DNA for the CDR3: TGTGCCAGCAGCTTAATCACAGGGGGCGATCACAATGAGCAGTTCTTC.

In its sample, this clonotype was seen a few times. The chain is built from TRBV28 and TRBJ2-6; perhaps TRBD1 as D (5 bases). V shed 5 bases and J shed 5 bases, with 13 bases lying between them. CDR3 length equals 15 residues. Germline values: CDR1 MDHEN, CDR2 SYDVKM. Written as DNA, the CDR3 is TGTGCCAGCAGTCGACAGACCCACTGGGCCAACGTCCTGACTTTC. Protein product: CASSRQTHWANVLTF.

Only a few counts were recorded for this clonotype. V usage is TRBV6-6 and J usage is TRBJ1-1; D gene ambiguous. V shed 10 bases and J shed 1 base, with 13 bases lying between them. This CDR3 region has 13 residues. Germline V gene data show CDR1 as MNHNY and CDR2 as SVGAGI (reference sequence). The CDR3 region has the DNA TGTGCCACCACGTGGAAGGGGAACACTGAAGCTTTCTTT. It encodes CATTWKGNTEAFF.